This T cell receptor beta chain stems from a study of T cells expressing NK-cell markers. Turning to the study itself: In the group of eight sequenced donors, seven were HCMV-seropositive and one was seronegative. Overall study findings and caveats: Among CD8+ T cells from six donors, dominant NKG2C+ clonotypes accounted for roughly 1.0-7.0%.

Beta-chain TCR cDNA was generated via 5'RACE template switching with UMIs. TCRdb reprocessed the 5' RACE reads and stores each CDR3 protein as one record, lacking DNA. The table gives approximately 550,000 distinct CDR3 sequences; the top ten clones make up around 4% of it. The CDR3 is 15 residues long. Germline V gene lookup returns CDR1 LGHDT and CDR2 YNNKEL (reference sequence). On this clonotype: Antigen: not known.

This sequence originates from a man aged 18 to 35 in good health. The chain carries TRBV3-1 and TRBJ2-5; TCRdb's D call, TRBD1, is unchecked because there is no DNA. Input material: blood T cells: a sorted CD56 or NKG2C T cell subset, CD4+ or CD8+ T cells, or bulk PBMC T cells (not recorded which). The CDR3 is CASSHSSRGRETQYF.